One sample yielded the 17 T cell receptor beta chains listed below, sequenced in a study of blood T cell repertoires in COVID-19. Generated by immunoSEQ multiplex PCR, the TCRdb table keeps only in-frame clones and is missing some. Counted here are about 49,000 clones, 80% to 90% occurring once; the ten biggest clones make up around 2.7%. The sample taken for sequencing was peripheral blood. The origin of the receptors is a woman in her sixties or seventies with acute or convalescent COVID-19.

The chain is built from TRBV19 and TRBJ2-3; the D gene is possibly TRBD2 (5 bases). V lost 2 bases and J 0 bases, leaving 9 bases between the germline ends. Per the germline V gene, CDR1 is LNHDA and CDR2 is SQIVND (reference sequence). The CDR3 sequence is 15 residues long. CDR3 coding DNA: TGTGCCAGTAGTATAAAGTGGGAGAGCACAGATACGCAGTATTTT. It yields the protein CASSIKWESTDTQYF.

This CDR3 is CATSREPGQTDTQYF. The DNA of the CDR3 is TGTGCCACCAGCAGAGAACCGGGACAGACAGATACGCAGTATTTT. This chain uses TRBV15 with TRBJ2-3, with TRBD1 matching over 7 bases. The CDR3 loop spans 15 amino acids. Germline loops: CDR1 LNHNV, CDR2 YYDKDF (reference sequence). Trimming cost V 0 bases and J 3 bases; bases outside gene matches: 3.

The chain has TRBV2 and TRBJ2-6, with TRBD1 matching 8 bases. V was clipped by 5 bases and J by 2 bases; unmatched bases: 2. The CDR3 sequence is 15 residues long. Germline loops: CDR1 SNHLY, CDR2 FYNNEI. The CDR3 here is CASSQQGAGANVLTF. The CDR3 region has the DNA TGTGCCAGCAGTCAACAGGGGGCTGGGGCCAACGTCCTGACTTTC.

The table lists this clone with a count of one. This chain uses TRBV9 with TRBJ2-1; 10 bases are shared with TRBD2. The CDR3 consists of 21 residues. Germline V gives CDR1 SGDLS, CDR2 YYNGEE. The V segment lost 4 bases and the J segment 8 bases; nucleotides outside the gene matches: 27. The CDR3 spells CASSSPGDSGRKLLPLDEQFF. As DNA, the CDR3 is TGTGCCAGCAGCAGCCCCGGGGATAGCGGGAGGAAACTTCTACCATTGGATGAGCAGTTCTTC. The full variable domain, its missing parts supplied by reference TRBV9 and TRBJ2-1, is DSGVTQTPKHLITATGQRVTLRCSPRSGDLSVYWYQQSLDQGLQFLIQYYNGEERAKGNILERFSAQQFPDLHSELNLSSLELGDSALYFCASSSPGDSGRKLLPLDEQFFGPGTRLTVL.

This clone was recorded a few times. The chain uses TRBV19 and TRBJ2-5, with D uncertain. The CDR3 loop spans 14 amino acids. Germline V gives CDR1 LNHDA, CDR2 SQIVND (reference sequence). V lost 2 bases and J lost 3, with 10 bases in between. CDR3 sequence (DNA): TGTGCCAGTAGTATAAAACCGAGAGAAGAGACCCAGTACTTC. It specifies CASSIKPREETQYF.

The chain couples TRBV9 to TRBJ2-2; D unclear. The length of the CDR3 is 13 residues. The ends were cut back, 1 base at V and 2 bases at J, with 3 bases in the middle. Germline-derived CDR1 and CDR2 are SGDLS and YYNGEE. CDR3: CASSVSNTGELFF. The CDR3 nucleotides read TGTGCCAGCAGCGTAAGCAACACCGGGGAGCTGTTTTTT.

This clone is a singleton in its sample. The V and J genes are TRBV11-3 and TRBJ2-5; D is uncertain. CDR1 is SGHNT and CDR2 is YENEEA in the germline V gene. The CDR3 has 13 amino acids. V was cut by 5 bases and J by 0 bases, with 7 bases left in between. CDR3 sequence reads: CASSVTHQETQYF. The CDR3 bases are TGTGCCAGCAGCGTTACTCACCAAGAGACCCAGTACTTC.

The V call is TRBV10-3, the J call TRBJ2-3; TRBD2 is a possible D gene (7 bases). The germline V gene has CDR1 ENHRY and CDR2 SYGVKD. CDR3 length equals 15 residues. Trimming removed 10 bases at V and 6 bases at J, with 23 bases between. The CDR3 spells CASISGTKVLDTQYF. The CDR3, as DNA: TGTGCCAGTATAAGCGGGACAAAGGTTTTGGATACGCAGTATTTT.

V and J are TRBV5-1 and TRBJ2-6, with D possibly matching TRBD1 (6 bases). Germline values: CDR1 SGHRS, CDR2 YFSETQ. This CDR3 region has 19 residues. Trimming pared 0 bases from V and 0 bases from J, leaving 16 bases between. The CDR3: CASSLAPGDAPSGANVLTF. The CDR3, as DNA: TGCGCCAGCAGCTTGGCTCCAGGGGACGCTCCCTCTGGGGCCAACGTCCTGACTTTC.

This clone was seen a handful of times. The rearrangement uses TRBV19 and TRBJ2-3; 9 positions match TRBD1. V lost 4 bases to trimming and J lost 3 bases; unmatched junction nucleotides: 5. CDR3 size: 15 residues. Per the germline V gene, CDR1 is LNHDA and CDR2 is SQIVND (reference sequence). This chain's CDR3 is CASSTGTGMTDTQYF. DNA of the CDR3: TGTGCCAGTAGTACCGGGACAGGGATGACAGATACGCAGTATTTT.

This chain uses TRBV7-2 with TRBJ1-2; D gene ambiguous. There are 14 residues in the CDR3. V was cut by 0 bases and J by 0 bases, with 5 bases left in between. CDR1 and CDR2 (germline): SGHTA, FQGNSA. The CDR3 loop reads CASSLAASNYGYTF. The CDR3 DNA sequence: TGTGCCAGCAGCTTAGCGGCCTCTAACTATGGCTACACCTTC.

The V and J genes are TRBV19 and TRBJ2-2; weak D call: TRBD2 (6 bases). This CDR3 has 17 residues. The ends were cut back, 3 bases at V and 3 bases at J, with 17 bases in the middle. CDR1 and CDR2 from the germline V gene are LNHDA and SQIVND (reference sequence). This chain's CDR3 is CASSIGGSTGDTGELFF. CDR3 nucleotides: TGTGCCAGTAGTATCGGAGGGAGCACGGGGGACACCGGGGAGCTGTTTTTT. The complete variable domain, with remaining parts taken from reference TRBV19 and TRBJ2-2, reads DGGITQSPKYLFRKEGQNVTLSCEQNLNHDAMYWYRQDPGQGLRLIYYSQIVNDFQKGDIAEGYSVSREKKESFPLTVTSAQKNPTAFYLCASSIGGSTGDTGELFFGEGSRLTVL.

Written as DNA, the CDR3 is TGTGCCAGCAGCTTAGGCCCCCCCAGGGATCGGTCCTACAATGAGCAGTTCTTC. Translation gives CASSLGPPRDRSYNEQFF. The V and J genes are TRBV7-3 and TRBJ2-1, with D possibly TRBD1 on 5 matching bases. Germline values: CDR1 SGHTA, CDR2 FQGTGA. V lost 2 bases and J lost 1, with 18 bases in between. CDR3 length equals 18 residues.

This chain joins TRBV6-6 and TRBJ1-1; a weak D match, TRBD1 (6 bases). V gave up 4 bases and J gave up 4 bases, with 19 bases separating them. From germline, CDR1 is MNHNY and CDR2 SVGAGI (reference sequence). The CDR3 covers 16 residues. The CDR3 DNA follows: TGTGCCAGCAGTTCCAAAGCTGGACAGTCGGGCACTGAAGCTTTCTTT. Its protein is CASSSKAGQSGTEAFF.

The gene calls are TRBV11-2 and TRBJ2-1, with 12 bases identical to TRBD2. With 1 base clipped from V and 9 bases from J, the junction kept 10 bases outside the gene matches. Germline-derived CDR1 and CDR2 are SGHAT and FQNNGV. This CDR3 region has 17 residues. CDR3: CASSLGLAGGPSFEQFF. The CDR3 DNA is TGTGCCAGCAGCTTAGGGCTAGCGGGAGGGCCATCATTTGAGCAGTTCTTC.

The chain recombines TRBV2 with TRBJ1-5; D is ambiguous. Trimming pared 2 bases from V and 6 bases from J, leaving 14 bases between. The CDR3 contains 15 residues. Germline assignment: CDR1 SNHLY and CDR2 FYNNEI. The CDR3 coding sequence is TGTGCCAGCAGTGAATTGGCAGGAGGGAGTCAGCCCCAGCATTTT. The encoded protein is CASSELAGGSQPQHF.

V is TRBV5-4 and J is TRBJ1-2, with D perhaps matching TRBD1 (6 bases). CDR1 and CDR2 (germline): SGHNT, YYREEE (reference sequence). V shed 4 bases and J shed 2 bases, with 9 bases lying between them. This CDR3 is built from 13 residues. CDR3 protein: CASSLDRNYGYTF. CDR3 nucleotide sequence: TGTGCCAGCAGCCTGGACAGAAACTATGGCTACACCTTC.